A selection of T cell receptor beta chains follows, all from one sample in a study of T cells in localized non-small cell lung cancer. Repertoires were generated with immunoSEQ multiplex PCR, while TCRdb's copy carries only in-frame clones and drops some. Among tens of thousands of clones listed, around nine tenths were seen once. This material consisted of peripheral blood, taken before any cancer treatment. These receptors were obtained from a woman aged 35 to 70 with stage I lung adenocarcinoma. Each CDR3 is given with its conserved first and last residue. D genes are given only for firm matches. Some rows mark clone size as missing; the rest say once, few, many or name a class of expanded clone.

>TRBJ1-5|14|NA|TRBV19|NA
CASRRAYSNQPQHF
TGTGCCAGTAGAAGGGCTTATAGCAATCAGCCCCAGCATTTT
>TRBJ1-5|14|NA|TRBV9|NA
CASSVDWGNQPQHF
TGTGCCAGCAGCGTAGATTGGGGCAATCAGCCCCAGCATTTT
>TRBJ1-1|14|NA|TRBV9|NA
CASSVEELNTEAFF
TGTGCCAGCAGCGTAGAGGAGTTGAACACTGAAGCTTTCTTT
>TRBJ1-2|15|TRBD1|TRBV6-5|NA
CASCNGGGEFHGYTF
TGTGCCAGCTGTAACGGAGGGGGCGAATTTCATGGCTACACCTTC
>TRBJ2-7|13|NA|TRBV7-2|NA
CASSLEGGAEQYF
TGTGCCAGCAGCTTAGAGGGGGGAGCCGAGCAGTACTTC
>TRBJ2-5|15|NA|TRBV7-2|once
CATDDWSMTQETQYF
TGTGCCACCGACGACTGGTCAATGACTCAAGAGACCCAGTACTTC
>TRBJ2-2|14|NA|TRBV4-3|NA
CASSSDRNTGELFF
TGCGCCAGCTCCTCGGACAGGAACACCGGGGAGCTGTTTTTT
>TRBJ2-7|21|NA|TRBV5-1|NA
CASSLGAVGIGTPTGSYEQYF
TGCGCCAGCAGCTTGGGGGCGGTGGGCATTGGAACACCAACTGGCTCCTACGAGCAGTACTTC
>TRBJ1-1|14|TRBD1|TRBV11-3|NA
CASSLDNRGTEAFF
TGTGCCAGCAGCTTAGATAACAGGGGAACTGAAGCTTTCTTT
>TRBJ2-2|15|NA|TRBV2|NA
CASSESSLDTGELFF
TGTGCCAGCAGTGAATCGTCTCTCGACACCGGGGAGCTGTTTTTT
>TRBJ2-7|13|NA|TRBV5-1|NA
CASSFTDTYEQYF
TGCGCCAGCAGCTTCACGGATACCTACGAGCAGTACTTC
>TRBJ2-1|16|NA|TRBV27|NA
CASRSYLQSSYNEQFF
TGTGCCAGCCGTTCCTACCTTCAGAGCTCCTACAATGAGCAGTTCTTC
>TRBJ1-1|15|NA|TRBV5-4|NA
CASSSELGPGPEAFF
TGTGCCAGCAGCTCGGAGCTTGGACCAGGACCTGAAGCTTTCTTT
>TRBJ1-2|13|NA|TRBV7-2|NA
CASSLAPGNGYTF
TGTGCCAGCAGCTTAGCGCCAGGGAACGGCTACACCTTC
>TRBJ2-2|16|TRBD1|TRBV4-3|NA
CASSQEDRANTGELFF
TGCGCCAGCAGCCAAGAGGACAGGGCCAACACCGGGGAGCTGTTTTTT
>TRBJ1-6|15|TRBD1|TRBV6-1|once
CASSDLRQGNSPLHF
TGTGCCAGCAGTGATCTGAGACAGGGTAATTCACCCCTCCACTTT
>TRBJ1-4|17|NA|TRBV5-1|NA
CASSLDAPGTGNEKLFF
TGCGCCAGCAGCTTGGATGCCCCCGGGACGGGTAATGAAAAACTGTTTTTT
>TRBJ1-1|14|NA|TRBV7-9|NA
CASSPTSGSGVAFF
TGTGCCAGCAGCCCTACGTCGGGGTCAGGAGTGGCTTTCTTT
>TRBJ2-1|13|NA|TRBV5-4|NA
CASSLEPGAEQFF
TGTGCCAGCAGCTTGGAGCCAGGGGCTGAGCAGTTCTTC
>TRBJ1-2|16|NA|TRBV23-1|once
CASSQSYPDGNYGYTF
TGCGCCAGCAGTCAATCGTATCCCGACGGTAACTATGGCTACACCTTC
>TRBJ1-4|14|NA|TRBV5-1|NA
CASSFGGPSEKLFF
TGCGCCAGCAGCTTTGGAGGGCCGAGTGAAAAACTGTTTTTT
>TRBJ1-6|13|NA|TRBV9|NA
CASSVVGNSPLHF
TGTGCCAGCAGCGTAGTGGGTAATTCACCCCTCCACTTT
>TRBJ2-1|14|NA|TRBV4-3|once
CASSQEGTDNEQFF
TGCGCCAGCAGCCAAGAAGGGACTGACAATGAGCAGTTCTTC
>TRBJ1-5|14|TRBD1|TRBV5-1|NA
CASSPGTENQPQHF
TGCGCCAGCAGCCCTGGGACAGAGAATCAGCCCCAGCATTTT
>TRBJ2-5|16|TRBD1|TRBV14|NA
CASSQAGTGVEETQYF
TGTGCCAGCAGCCAAGCCGGGACAGGGGTAGAGGAGACCCAGTACTTC
>TRBJ2-7|11|NA|TRBV29-1|NA
CSVDTGREQYF
TGCAGCGTCGATACAGGGCGTGAGCAGTACTTC
>TRBJ2-2|16|NA|TRBV7-9|NA
CASSLVRPTNTGELFF
TGTGCCAGCAGCTTAGTCAGGCCCACGAACACCGGGGAGCTGTTTTTT
>TRBJ2-1|15|NA|TRBV5-1|NA
CASSPRTGLINEQFF
TGCGCCAGCAGCCCAAGAACAGGACTGATTAATGAGCAGTTCTTC
>TRBJ1-1|14|NA|TRBV5-5|NA
CASSPPGQSNTAFF
TGTGCCAGCAGCCCCCCAGGACAGTCGAATACGGCTTTCTTT
>TRBJ1-1|15|NA|TRBV10-1|NA
CASSEKPEGYTEAFF
TGCGCCAGCAGTGAGAAACCGGAGGGTTACACTGAAGCTTTCTTT
>TRBJ1-3|15|NA|TRBV9|NA
CASSVGRPGRNTIYF
TGTGCCAGCAGCGTAGGTCGCCCCGGTAGAAACACCATATATTTT
>TRBJ2-3|15|NA|TRBV5-6|NA
CASSLIRGYTDTQYF
TGTGCCAGCAGCCTAATCAGGGGTTATACAGATACGCAGTATTTT
>TRBJ1-1|14|NA|TRBV7-2|NA
CASSQTWAKEEAFF
TGTGCCAGCAGCCAAACCTGGGCCAAGGAGGAGGCTTTCTTT
>TRBJ2-2|15|NA|TRBV7-9|NA
CASSSTESARGELFF
TGTGCCAGCAGTTCCACAGAATCCGCAAGAGGGGAGCTGTTTTTT
>TRBJ1-3|16|TRBD1|TRBV2|NA
CASRRADRGPGNTIYF
TGTGCTAGCAGAAGGGCGGACAGGGGCCCTGGAAACACCATATATTTT
>TRBJ1-3|15|NA|TRBV5-1|once
CASSLNPQGGDTIYF
TGCGCCAGCAGCCTGAACCCACAGGGAGGTGACACCATATATTTT
>TRBJ2-3|16|NA|TRBV13|NA
CASSQWTGGGTDTQYF
TGTGCCAGCAGCCAGTGGACAGGCGGGGGGACAGATACGCAGTATTTT
>TRBJ2-3|17|NA|TRBV18|NA
CASSSSPPGSGTDTQYF
TGTGCCAGCTCCAGCTCACCACCAGGGTCAGGCACAGATACGCAGTATTTT
>TRBJ2-5|12|NA|TRBV2|NA
CASSDASGTQYF
TGTGCCAGCAGTGACGCCTCGGGGACCCAGTACTTC
>TRBJ1-2|15|TRBD1|TRBV9|NA
CASSGWTGENYGYTF
TGTGCCAGCAGCGGCTGGACAGGGGAAAACTATGGCTACACCTTC
>TRBJ2-3|16|NA|TRBV4-3|NA
CASSQDGKDNTDTQYF
TGCGCCAGCAGCCAAGATGGGAAGGACAACACAGATACGCAGTATTTT
>TRBJ1-5|15|TRBD1|TRBV4-1|NA
CASSQGTGLYQPQHF
TGCGCCAGCAGCCAGGGGACAGGTCTCTATCAGCCCCAGCATTTT
>TRBJ2-2|15|NA|TRBV7-2|NA
CASSPPGGHTGELFF
TGTGCCAGCAGCCCTCCGGGGGGCCACACCGGGGAGCTGTTTTTT
>TRBJ1-1|14|TRBD1|TRBV29-1|once
CSVEIRGRNTEAFF
TGCAGCGTTGAGATCAGGGGGCGAAACACTGAAGCTTTCTTT
>TRBJ1-6|17|NA|TRBV7-2|once
CATTPRVRGSYNSPLHF
TGTGCCACAACGCCGAGGGTTAGGGGATCCTATAATTCACCCCTCCACTTT
>TRBJ2-1|16|TRBD1|TRBV7-2|NA
CASSRRDRGLYNEQFF
TGTGCCAGCAGCCGGAGGGACAGGGGGCTCTACAATGAGCAGTTCTTC
>TRBJ1-6|12|TRBD1|TRBV7-9|few
CASSAGGDSLHF
TGTGCCAGCAGCGCTGGGGGGGACAGCCTCCACTTT
>TRBJ2-3|15|NA|TRBV5-1|NA
CASNATWGSTDTQYF
TGCGCCAGCAACGCCACTTGGGGGAGCACAGATACGCAGTATTTT
>TRBJ2-5|14|TRBD1|TRBV6-1|once
CASTETGGQETQYF
TGTGCCAGCACTGAAACAGGGGGCCAAGAGACCCAGTACTTC
>TRBJ2-7|15|TRBD1|TRBV11-3|NA
CASSATGTGIYEQYF
TGTGCCAGCAGCGCAACCGGGACAGGGATCTACGAGCAGTACTTC
>TRBJ1-1|17|NA|TRBV7-3|NA
CASSLRGTRGRDTEAFF
TGTGCCAGCAGCTTAAGGGGTACGAGGGGAAGGGACACTGAAGCTTTCTTT
>TRBJ1-1|15|NA|TRBV5-1|NA
CASSWLQGRHTEAFF
TGCGCCAGCAGCTGGCTCCAGGGGCGTCACACTGAAGCTTTCTTT
>TRBJ1-1|17|NA|TRBV11-2|NA
CASSLPRRGRPNTEAFF
TGTGCCAGCAGCTTACCCAGGCGGGGACGGCCGAACACTGAAGCTTTCTTT
>TRBJ1-6|17|TRBD1|TRBV11-3|few
CASSRWTGGSYNSPLHF
TGTGCCAGCAGCAGATGGACAGGGGGCTCCTATAATTCACCCCTCCACTTT
>TRBJ2-5|13|NA|TRBV6-1|NA
CASSLDEQETQYF
TGTGCCAGCAGTCTGGACGAGCAAGAGACCCAGTACTTC
>TRBJ2-1|14|NA|TRBV4-3|NA
CASSQDADENEQFF
TGCGCCAGCAGCCAAGATGCCGATGAAAATGAGCAGTTCTTC
>TRBJ2-7|14|NA|TRBV7-2|NA
CASSLGVVPYEQYF
TGTGCCAGCAGCTTAGGGGTTGTTCCCTACGAGCAGTACTTC
>TRBJ2-5|14|NA|TRBV7-9|NA
CASSLGEFRETQYF
TGTGCCAGCAGCTTAGGGGAGTTTAGGGAGACCCAGTACTTC
>TRBJ2-1|15|TRBD1|TRBV5-8|NA
CASSSGQGVTNEQFF
TGTGCCAGCAGCTCGGGACAGGGGGTTACCAATGAGCAGTTCTTC